This T cell receptor beta chain stems from a study of identifying expanded T cells in peripheral blood. Study-level points and caveats: Over approximately two and four weeks, about 15 and 19 clones changed, versus approximately 1.2 between replicates. Across healthy donors, higher total template counts meant significantly greater approximately 2-week count variance.

Generated by immunoSEQ multiplex PCR, the TCRdb table keeps only in-frame clones and is missing some. The sample yields around 100,000 clones, around 88% seen once. The V end lost 4 bases, the J end lost 5 bases, and 23 bases lay between the germline ends. Germline assignment: CDR1 SGHVS and CDR2 FQNEAQ. This CDR3 has 17 residues. This clone was found a few times. The antigen is not known. The clonotype was recovered from a person aged 18 to 70 in good health. The chain has TRBV7-8 and TRBJ1-1; possibly TRBD1 for D (5 bases). Sequencing used blood. CDR3 residues: CASSSYSYGGRSTEAFF. The CDR3 region has the DNA TGTGCCAGCAGCTCGTACTCCTATGGGGGGAGGTCTACTGAAGCTTTCTTT.